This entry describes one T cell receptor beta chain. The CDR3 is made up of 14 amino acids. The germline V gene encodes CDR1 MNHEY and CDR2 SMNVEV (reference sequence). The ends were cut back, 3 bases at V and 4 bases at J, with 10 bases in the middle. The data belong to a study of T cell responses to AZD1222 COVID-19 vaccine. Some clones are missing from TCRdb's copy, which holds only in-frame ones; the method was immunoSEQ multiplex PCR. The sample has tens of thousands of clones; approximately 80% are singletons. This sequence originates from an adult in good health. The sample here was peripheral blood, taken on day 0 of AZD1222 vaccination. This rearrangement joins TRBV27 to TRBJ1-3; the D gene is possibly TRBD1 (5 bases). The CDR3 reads CASSFGGSGNTIYF. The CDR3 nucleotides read TGTGCCAGCAGTTTCGGGGGATCCGGAAACACCATATATTTT.